The sequence of this T cell receptor beta chain was determined in a study of cytomegalovirus exposure and HLA in healthy donors (dated by TCRdb to between 2016 and 2019). Looking at the study overall: A later analysis indicated that the 120 or so validation repertoires were generated on the platform also employed for the roughly 720 repertoires of the first cohort. The study was designed to test whether signatures of past pathogen exposure could be identified by cataloging public T cell receptors. In addition to the first cohort of 666 subjects, a separate validation cohort of 120 different subjects was used. The study combined high-throughput TCR immunosequencing, statistical association of individual TCRs with disease status, and machine learning to predict cytomegalovirus infection status. Broad study findings and their caveats: A later analysis had no HLA typing for the validation cohort, so co-occurrence there was scored across all 130 or so repertoires. It was suggested by the authors that the approach could potentially be generalized to other disease states and immunological phenotypes. In vitro tests confirmed that a few of the cytomegalovirus-associated TCR beta chains recognize cytomegalovirus antigens. Of the cluster scores, 90% to 95% were above 0 in a later analysis, which found that TCRs clustered in the first cohort also tended to co-occur in the 90 to 150 validation repertoires. While some public TCRs were present in many individuals, most TCR sequences turned up only very rarely across donors. Cytomegalovirus status was reported to be diagnosed by the classifier with high specificity and sensitivity in both the original and validation cohorts. A total of some 180 TCR beta chains were listed by the study as associated with cytomegalovirus.

Libraries were constructed by the immunoSEQ multiplex PCR assay. The study's own analysis went as follows. A statistical classification framework was built for diagnosing cytomegalovirus status from the catalog of TCR beta chain sequences. Not all clones reach the TCRdb copy of this immuneACCESS table, which keeps in-frame sequences only. Checked studies attribute under half of the gap to unresolved V genes and leave the rest unexplained. The V and J calls and clone size come from that table; D and trimming were worked out from the DNA. Within this sample are about 60,000 clones, with 90% to 96% of them counted one time only. Around 1.2% of the sample goes to the ten largest clones. The donors were included in the validation cohort of 100 to 150 subjects, a group kept apart from the approximately 650-subject first cohort. Concerning this clone: Its antigen remains undetermined. The sample holds no much larger clone one base away, and base qualities are not on file.

Sequencing was carried out using PBMCs. The receptor's source is a woman between 18 and 29 years old in good health and CMV-seronegative.

The CDR3 amino acid sequence is: CAISSKGRGHPYEQYF. The nucleotide sequence is TGTGCCATCAGTTCGAAGGGTCGGGGACACCCCTACGAGCAGTACTTC. The V gene is TRBV10-3 and the J gene is TRBJ2-7; TRBD1 might be the D gene, on 6 matching bases. The CDR3 spans 16 residues, from the cysteine through the phenylalanine. Only CDR3 DNA is held: 48 bases, read in frame from base 1. V is shortened by 5 bases, J by 2 bases, and the region joining them spans 19 bases. The germline V gene specifies ENHRY as CDR1 and SYGVKD as CDR2.